The next 18 T cell receptor beta chains were all read from a single sample in a study of cytomegalovirus exposure and HLA in healthy donors. The study ran its PCR with 60 Vbeta and 13 Jbeta primers. Assay used: immunoSEQ multiplex PCR; TCRdb lists only in-frame clones, some missing. The sample yields about 200,000 clones, about 12% seen once. The sample consisted of PBMCs. Every receptor here comes from a man in his fifties in good health and CMV-seropositive.

Notes on this clone: The identical CDR3 is also encoded by other nucleotide sequences in the sample. V and J are TRBV10-3 and TRBJ2-5; D perhaps matches TRBD1 (6 bases). CDR1 ENHRY and CDR2 SYGVKD come from the germline V gene. The CDR3 covers 13 residues. Between the trimmed V and J ends, which lost 4 bases and 5 bases, there was a span of 11 bases. Here the CDR3 reads CAISGTVGETQYF. The DNA of the CDR3 is TGTGCCATCAGTGGGACAGTAGGGGAGACCCAGTACTTC.

In its sample, this clone was seen a few times. V gene TRBV29-1 combines with J gene TRBJ1-3, with 8 positions matching TRBD1. The CDR3 totals 14 residues. J gave up 3 bases and V 5 bases, and 6 bases lay outside the gene matches. Germline CDR1 SQVTM, CDR2 ANQGSEA. Here the CDR3 reads CSVQTGVGGNTIYF. In nucleotides, the CDR3 is TGCAGCGTTCAGACAGGGGTTGGTGGAAACACCATATATTTT.

The chain is built from TRBV5-1 and TRBJ2-4, with D possibly being TRBD1 (6 bases). The ends were cut back, 0 bases at V and 8 bases at J, with 9 bases in the middle. Germline lookup yields CDR1 SGHRS and CDR2 YFSETQ. The CDR3 covers 13 residues. CDR3 protein: CASSLDRVDIQYF. The CDR3 DNA follows: TGCGCCAGCAGCTTGGACAGGGTAGACATTCAGTACTTC.

The chain uses TRBV6-1 and TRBJ1-5, with D possibly matching TRBD1 (5 bases). With 1 base removed from V and 7 bases from J, the gap between germline ends came to 14 bases. This CDR3 spans 15 amino acids. Germline CDR1 MNHNS, CDR2 SASEGT. DNA of the CDR3: TGTGCCAGCAGTGAAGTTGGGGCCATGCTCCAGCCCCAGCATTTT. This encodes CASSEVGAMLQPQHF.

The CDR3 region is CASSVATGPEGEQYF. DNA of the CDR3: TGTGCCAGCAGCGTGGCGACAGGTCCGGAAGGCGAGCAGTACTTC. V and J are TRBV9 and TRBJ2-7, with D possibly TRBD1 on 6 matching bases. CDR1 and CDR2 (germline): SGDLS, YYNGEE. This CDR3 is 15 amino acids long. Trimming shortened V by 2 bases and J by 6 bases, and 18 bases separated the two germline ends. Combining the CDR3 with reference TRBV9 and TRBJ2-7 gives the whole variable domain DSGVTQTPKHLITATGQRVTLRCSPRSGDLSVYWYQQSLDQGLQFLIQYYNGEERAKGNILERFSAQQFPDLHSELNLSSLELGDSALYFCASSVATGPEGEQYFGPGTRLTVT.

This clone was detected only a few times. The chain joins TRBV18 to TRBJ1-2, with D possibly TRBD1 on 5 matching bases. The CDR3 totals 15 residues. The V end was cut by 1 base, the J end by 6 bases, with 15 bases between. Looked up from germline, CDR1 is KGHSH and CDR2 is LQKENI. CDR3: CASSPRQGGSDGYTF. CDR3 coding DNA: TGTGCCAGCTCACCACGGCAGGGAGGTTCGGATGGCTACACCTTC.

The table lists this clone with a count of one. The chain links TRBV7-9 to TRBJ2-1; D is unresolved. V lost 3 bases and J lost 7, with 10 bases in between. The germline V gene has CDR1 SEHNR and CDR2 FQNEAQ (reference sequence). This CDR3 has 13 residues. Here the CDR3 DNA reads TGTGCCAGCAGCTTTGAACGGTGGAATGAGCAGTTCTTC. It translates to CASSFERWNEQFF.

In this sample, this clone turned up a few times. The chain carries TRBV18 and TRBJ1-5; D unresolved. This CDR3 has 15 residues. Germline V gene lookup returns CDR1 KGHSH and CDR2 LQKENI. V shed 2 bases and J shed 7 bases, with 15 bases lying between them. The CDR3: CASSPVSGSGQPQHF. CDR3 sequence (DNA): TGTGCCAGCTCACCAGTTAGCGGGAGTGGACAGCCCCAGCATTTT.

The chain carries TRBV28 and TRBJ2-1, with 11 nucleotides matching TRBD2. V lost 7 bases, J lost 5 bases, and 7 bases stayed unmatched. The germline V gene has CDR1 MDHEN and CDR2 SYDVKM. The CDR3 covers 15 residues. CDR3 sequence (DNA): TGTGCCAGCATTGTAGCGGGGGGGCCCCACAATGAGCAGTTCTTC. Its protein product is CASIVAGGPHNEQFF.

This clone turned up a few times. The V call is TRBV19, the J call TRBJ1-3, with D possibly matching TRBD1 (5 bases). V lost 8 bases, J lost 0 bases, and 17 bases lay in between. Germline V gene lookup returns CDR1 LNHDA and CDR2 SQIVND (reference sequence). This CDR3 has 16 amino acids. The CDR3 region has the DNA TGTGCCAGTTCTCTAGCGAGGGGCGCCTCTGGAAACACCATATATTTT. It yields the protein CASSLARGASGNTIYF.

This clone was observed a handful of times. V gene TRBV5-4 combines with J gene TRBJ2-7; TRBD2 aligns across 7 bases. Germline V CDR1 and CDR2: SGHNT, YYREEE (reference sequence). V lost 1 base to trimming and J lost 2 bases; unmatched junction nucleotides: 9. This CDR3 has 16 amino acids. The CDR3 nucleotides read TGTGCCAGCAGCTTGATCGGGGGGTCAGGAACCTACGAGCAGTACTTC. This codes for CASSLIGGSGTYEQYF. Combining the CDR3 with reference TRBV5-4 and TRBJ2-7 gives the whole variable domain ETGVTQSPTHLIKTRGQQVTLRCSSQSGHNTVSWYQQALGQGPQFIFQYYREEENGRGNFPPRFSGLQFPNYSSELNVNALELDDSALYLCASSLIGGSGTYEQYFGPGTRLTVT.

V is TRBV5-6 and J is TRBJ2-7, with D possibly being TRBD2 (6 bases). This CDR3 is 16 amino acids long. V lost 4 bases and J lost 3, with 20 bases in between. Germline V lookup: CDR1 SGHDT, CDR2 YYEEEE. The CDR3: CASSNDRDLLNYEQYV. For the CDR3, the DNA is TGTGCCAGCAGCAATGACCGGGACTTATTAAACTACGAGCAGTACGTC.

In its sample, this clone was seen a few times. This sequence joins TRBV30 and TRBJ2-1, with TRBD2 matching 8 bases. Trimming cost V 8 bases and J 8 bases; bases outside gene matches: 11. This CDR3 has 13 amino acids. Germline CDR1 reads GTSNPN; CDR2 reads SVGIG (reference sequence). The CDR3 sequence is CAAGRGHGDEQFF. CDR3 nucleotides: TGTGCCGCCGGGAGGGGCCATGGTGATGAGCAGTTCTTC.

This clone was counted between two and nine times. J is TRBJ1-5 and V is TRBV30; D uncertain. Trimming cost V 5 bases and J 3 bases, with 11 bases left between them. Germline values: CDR1 GTSNPN, CDR2 SVGIG (reference sequence). CDR3 length: 13 residues. CDR3 nucleotides: TGTGCCTGGTCAGAGGGCATCAATCAGCCCCAGCATTTT. The encoded protein is CAWSEGINQPQHF.

Only a few counts were recorded for this clone. The chain uses TRBV4-3 and TRBJ2-3, with D maybe TRBD1 (5 bases). Germline V gene lookup returns CDR1 LGHNA and CDR2 YSLEER. The V end was cut by 1 base, the J end by 0 bases, with 8 bases between. The CDR3 consists of 15 residues. Here the CDR3 DNA reads TGCGCCAGCAGCCAAGGACAGCCTAGCACAGATACGCAGTATTTT. It encodes CASSQGQPSTDTQYF.

This clone was observed a handful of times. The genes are TRBV28 and TRBJ1-5; the match to TRBD1 covers 7 bases. The CDR3 contains 15 residues. CDR1 is MDHEN and CDR2 is SYDVKM in the germline V gene. V was clipped by 5 bases and J by 1 base; unmatched bases: 5. CDR3 bases: TGTGCCAGCAGTCCTCAGACAGGGAGCAATCAGCCCCAGCATTTT. It translates to CASSPQTGSNQPQHF. The full variable domain, with the rest looked up from reference TRBV28 and TRBJ1-5, is DVKVTQSSRYLVKRTGEKVFLECVQDMDHENMFWYRQDPGLGLRLIYFSYDVKMKEKGDIPEGYSVSREKKERFSLILESASTNQTSMYLCASSPQTGSNQPQHFGDGTRLSIL.

This clone appeared a few times. The chain employs TRBV29-1 and TRBJ2-1, with D unresolved. Trimming shortened V by 6 bases and J by 6 bases, and 15 bases separated the two germline ends. CDR1 SQVTM and CDR2 ANQGSEA come from the germline V gene. The CDR3 spans 13 residues. The CDR3 DNA sequence: TGCAGCGTCCGAGCTAGTCCTGCCAATGAGCAGTTCTTC. This sequence encodes CSVRASPANEQFF.

This clone was seen more than once but under ten times. V and J are TRBV6-1 and TRBJ1-2; 9 positions agree with TRBD1. Germline V gives CDR1 MNHNS, CDR2 SASEGT. J gave up 12 bases and V 9 bases, and 14 bases lay outside the gene matches. The CDR3 totals 13 residues. Here the CDR3 DNA reads TGTGCCAGTGGACAGGGGCCCCTAAGTAGCGACACCTTC. This sequence encodes CASGQGPLSSDTF.